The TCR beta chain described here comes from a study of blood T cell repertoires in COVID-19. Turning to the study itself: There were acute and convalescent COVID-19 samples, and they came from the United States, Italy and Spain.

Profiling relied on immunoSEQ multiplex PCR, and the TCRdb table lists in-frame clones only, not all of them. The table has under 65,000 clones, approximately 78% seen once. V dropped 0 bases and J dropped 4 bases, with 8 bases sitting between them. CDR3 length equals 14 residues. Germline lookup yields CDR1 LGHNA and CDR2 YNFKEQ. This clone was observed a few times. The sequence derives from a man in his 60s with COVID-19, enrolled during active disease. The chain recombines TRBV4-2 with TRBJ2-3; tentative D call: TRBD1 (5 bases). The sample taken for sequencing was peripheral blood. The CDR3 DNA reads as TGTGCCAGCAGCCAAGAGTGGGGCGCAGATACGCAGTATTTT. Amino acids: CASSQEWGADTQYF.